What follows are 32 T cell receptor beta chains derived from one specimen sequenced in a study of long-term antiretroviral therapy in people with HIV. An immunoSEQ assay, version v3.0, was performed at survey level. Profiling relied on immunoSEQ multiplex PCR, and the TCRdb table lists in-frame clones only, not all of them. Seen here are about 28,000 clones, around 95% observed once, and the top ten hold around 3%. The material was unsorted PBMCs, obtained 5.3 years after starting antiretroviral therapy. These receptors were obtained from a man in his fifties with HIV.

The chain carries TRBV19 and TRBJ1-2, with TRBD1 matching over 8 bases. The germline CDR1 and CDR2 sequences are LNHDA and SQIVND (reference sequence). Losses at the gene ends were 5 bases for V and 6 bases for J; bases not matched to a gene: 8. The CDR3 contains 14 residues. CDR3: CASSPWTGMDGYTF. CDR3 in DNA: TGTGCCAGTAGTCCCTGGACAGGGATGGATGGCTACACCTTC.

This chain joins TRBV7-9 and TRBJ2-3; D is possibly TRBD1 (6 bases). V was trimmed by 3 bases and J by 0 bases, leaving 13 bases between them. The CDR3 totals 16 residues. The germline CDR1 and CDR2 sequences are SEHNR and FQNEAQ (reference sequence). The CDR3 sequence is CASSFPGAASTDTQYF. The CDR3 DNA sequence: TGTGCCAGCAGCTTTCCAGGGGCTGCTAGCACAGATACGCAGTATTTT.

CDR3 residues: CASSREGLGGNQPQHF. For the CDR3, the DNA is TGTGCCAGTAGTCGTGAGGGGTTAGGTGGCAATCAGCCCCAGCATTTT. This chain links TRBV19 with TRBJ1-5; tentatively, D is TRBD1 (5 bases). Trimming cost V 5 bases and J 2 bases, with 16 bases left between them. CDR1 LNHDA and CDR2 SQIVND come from the germline V gene (reference sequence). The CDR3 runs to 16 residues.

The chain joins TRBV13 to TRBJ2-1; D remains unclear. Germline V gene data show CDR1 as PRHDT and CDR2 as FYEKMQ (reference sequence). The CDR3 has 14 residues. V lost 5 bases and J 10 bases, leaving 18 bases between the germline ends. The CDR3 region is CASSPEVSPKEQFF. The CDR3 nucleotides are TGTGCCAGCAGCCCCGAGGTTAGCCCGAAGGAGCAGTTCTTC.

This chain connects TRBV7-8 to TRBJ2-3; 11 positions agree with TRBD2. CDR1 is SGHVS, CDR2 FQNEAQ, per germline. J was trimmed by 4 bases and V by 5 bases; bases with no gene match: 5. This CDR3 is built from 15 residues. This chain's CDR3 is CASSAVAGGADTQYF. The CDR3, as DNA: TGTGCCAGCAGCGCTGTAGCGGGGGGGGCAGATACGCAGTATTTT. Looking up the rest from reference TRBV7-8 and TRBJ2-3 gives the full variable domain: GAGVSQSPRYKVAKRGQDVALRCDPISGHVSLFWYQQALGQGPEFLTYFQNEAQLDKSGLPSDRFFAERPEGSVSTLKIQRTQQEDSAVYLCASSAVAGGADTQYFGPGTRLTVL.

CDR3 residues: CASSFDGGANEQYF. Here the CDR3 DNA reads TGTGCCAGCAGCTTCGACGGTGGGGCCAACGAGCAGTACTTC. J is TRBJ2-7 and V is TRBV7-2, with D possibly matching TRBD1 (5 bases). This CDR3 contains 14 residues. Trimming removed 3 bases from V and 5 bases from J, with 14 bases in between. Looked up from germline, CDR1 is SGHTA and CDR2 is FQGNSA. Combining the CDR3 with reference TRBV7-2 and TRBJ2-7 gives the whole variable domain GAGVSQSPSNKVTEKGKDVELRCDPISGHTALYWYRQSLGQGLEFLIYFQGNSAPDKSGLPSDRFSAERTGGSVSTLTIQRTQQEDSAVYLCASSFDGGANEQYFGPGTRLTVT.

V usage is TRBV6-1 and J usage is TRBJ1-3; weak D call: TRBD1 (5 bases). CDR3 length equals 13 residues. V was cut by 11 bases and J by 3 bases, with 14 bases left in between. CDR1 is MNHNS and CDR2 is SASEGT in the germline V gene. The CDR3 DNA follows: TGTGCCGGGGCGTCGGACGGTGGAAACACCATATATTTT. Residues: CAGASDGGNTIYF.

The chain is built from TRBV7-9 and TRBJ1-2; TRBD1 agrees at 9 bases. The V segment lost 4 bases and the J segment 6 bases; nucleotides outside the gene matches: 3. This CDR3 contains 13 residues. Germline CDR1 reads SEHNR; CDR2 reads FQNEAQ (reference sequence). CDR3 nucleotide sequence: TGTGCCAGCAGCTCGGACAGGGGCGATGGCTACACCTTC. Translation: CASSSDRGDGYTF.

This chain connects TRBV19 to TRBJ2-1, with TRBD1 identical over 7 bases. J lost 8 bases, V lost 3 bases, and 4 bases had no gene match. This CDR3 is built from 13 residues. Germline V lookup: CDR1 LNHDA, CDR2 SQIVND (reference sequence). Written as DNA, the CDR3 is TGTGCCAGTAGTATTTGGCAGGGGGATGAGCAGTTCTTC. It translates to CASSIWQGDEQFF.

The V call is TRBV19, the J call TRBJ1-6; TRBD1 aligns across 7 bases. Germline V gives CDR1 LNHDA, CDR2 SQIVND (reference sequence). This CDR3 spans 14 amino acids. V shed 4 bases and J 5 bases; nucleotides not matched to a gene: 2. In DNA, the CDR3 is TGTGCCAGTAGTACGGGACAGAATAATTCACCCCTCCACTTT. Its protein product is CASSTGQNNSPLHF. Full variable domain (missing parts from reference TRBV19 and TRBJ1-6): DGGITQSPKYLFRKEGQNVTLSCEQNLNHDAMYWYRQDPGQGLRLIYYSQIVNDFQKGDIAEGYSVSREKKESFPLTVTSAQKNPTAFYLCASSTGQNNSPLHFGNGTRLTVT.

This clone was counted only a few times. The chain couples TRBV4-1 to TRBJ1-2; the D gene is possibly TRBD1 (6 bases). This CDR3 contains 15 residues. Germline V gene lookup returns CDR1 MGHRA and CDR2 YSYEKL. Between the trimmed V and J ends, which lost 0 bases and 8 bases, there was a span of 16 bases. CDR3 in DNA: TGCGCCAGCAGCCAAGACCGGACTACAGGGCAAGGCTACACCTTC. Its translation is CASSQDRTTGQGYTF.

The V gene is TRBV6-1, the J gene TRBJ1-1; D uncertain. Trimming cost V 2 bases and J 2 bases, with 0 bases left between them. The germline V gene encodes CDR1 MNHNS and CDR2 SASEGT. This CDR3 region has 11 residues. The CDR3 loop reads CASSENTEAFF. The DNA of the CDR3 is TGTGCCAGCAGTGAAAACACTGAAGCTTTCTTT.

This sequence joins TRBV10-3 and TRBJ2-6; the match to TRBD1 covers 9 bases. This CDR3 is 11 amino acids long. V lost 10 bases, J lost 13 bases, and 5 bases stayed unmatched. Germline V gene sequence: CDR1 ENHRY, CDR2 SYGVKD. This CDR3 reads CASGTGYVLTF. The CDR3 coding sequence is TGTGCCAGCGGGACAGGGTATGTCCTGACTTTC.

The genes are TRBV29-1 and TRBJ2-5, with D perhaps TRBD1 or TRBD2 (5 bases each). Per the germline V gene, CDR1 is SQVTM and CDR2 is ANQGSEA. The CDR3 has 13 residues. The V end lost 1 base, the J end lost 1 base, and 7 bases lay between the germline ends. CDR3 bases: TGCAGCGTTGAAGGGGACGCCCAAGAGACCCAGTACTTC. As protein: CSVEGDAQETQYF.

This rearrangement joins TRBV6-1 to TRBJ2-7; tentative D call: TRBD1 (5 bases). Germline CDR1 and CDR2: MNHNS and SASEGT. CDR3 length equals 13 residues. The germline V and J ends were trimmed by 4 bases and 5 bases, with 12 bases remaining between them. The CDR3 is CASSGQGFNEQYF. The CDR3 DNA reads as TGTGCCAGCAGTGGTCAGGGATTCAACGAGCAGTACTTC.

V gene TRBV6-1 combines with J gene TRBJ1-2, with no clear D. The CDR3 is made up of 13 amino acids. Germline CDR1 MNHNS, CDR2 SASEGT. The ends were cut back, 2 bases at V and 10 bases at J, with 14 bases in the middle. The CDR3 region is CASSEFGQPHYTF. CDR3 nucleotides: TGTGCCAGCAGTGAATTTGGCCAGCCCCACTACACCTTC.

Within the sample, this clone is medium-sized. V usage is TRBV12-5 and J usage is TRBJ2-7; D could derive from TRBD1 or TRBD2 (5 bases each). The CDR3 is 15 residues long. V was clipped by 1 base and J by 3 bases, with 13 bases between them. The germline V gene encodes CDR1 LGHNT and CDR2 FRNRAP. The CDR3 reads CASGLGGALYYEQYF. The CDR3 DNA follows: TGTGCTAGTGGTTTGGGAGGGGCCCTTTACTACGAGCAGTACTTC.

The chain employs TRBV6-6 and TRBJ1-4; D may be TRBD1 (5 bases). CDR1 and CDR2 from the germline V gene are MNHNY and SVGAGI (reference sequence). With 2 bases removed from V and 4 bases from J, the gap between germline ends came to 8 bases. The CDR3 runs 14 residues. DNA for the CDR3: TGTGCCAGCAGTTACCCTCAGGGTAATGAAAAACTGTTTTTT. It specifies CASSYPQGNEKLFF.

The chain couples TRBV5-4 to TRBJ2-1; 13 bases line up with TRBD2. Germline-derived CDR1 and CDR2 are SGHNT and YYREEE (reference sequence). CDR3 size: 14 residues. Germline trimming cut 3 bases from V and 9 bases from J; bases unmatched to any gene: 3. CDR3 sequence: CASSWTSGGGEQFF. The CDR3 DNA sequence: TGTGCCAGCAGCTGGACTAGCGGGGGTGGTGAGCAGTTCTTC.

The chain is built from TRBV14 and TRBJ1-4; D unclear. The CDR3 is 12 amino acids. V shed 4 bases and J shed 7 bases, with 7 bases lying between them. The V gene's germline CDR1 is SGHDN and CDR2 FVKESK. The CDR3: CASSRNSEKLFF. Written as DNA, the CDR3 is TGTGCCAGCAGCCGCAACAGTGAAAAACTGTTTTTT.

Here the CDR3 DNA reads TGTGCCAGCAGCCCAGCGGGGGGAAGTACCGGGGAGCTGTTTTTT. It is translated as CASSPAGGSTGELFF. This chain joins TRBV7-3 and TRBJ2-2; 9 nucleotides match TRBD2. J gave up 5 bases and V 5 bases, and 6 bases lay outside the gene matches. The CDR3 runs to 15 residues. CDR1 is SGHTA and CDR2 is FQGTGA in the germline V gene.

This chain connects TRBV30 to TRBJ1-5, with D possibly matching TRBD1 (6 bases). The germline V gene has CDR1 GTSNPN and CDR2 SVGIG (reference sequence). Trimming took 4 bases from V and 2 from J, leaving 9 bases between them. The CDR3 covers 13 residues. CDR3 in DNA: TGTGCCTGGAAGGCAGGGGGCAATCAGCCCCAGCATTTT. It is translated as CAWKAGGNQPQHF.

The J gene is TRBJ1-3, the V gene TRBV7-3, with 10 bases aligning to TRBD1. The CDR3 is 16 amino acids. The ends lost 5 bases at V and 3 bases at J; junction bases unmatched: 7. In germline, CDR1 is SGHTA, CDR2 FQGTGA. The CDR3 DNA is TGTGCCAGCAGCACCGGGACAGGGGCAGGTGGAAACACCATATATTTT. Its protein product is CASSTGTGAGGNTIYF.

The rearrangement uses TRBV7-3 and TRBJ2-3, with 7 bases that match TRBD2. CDR3 size: 14 residues. Unmatched junction bases numbered 7, after V lost 9 bases and J lost 1 base. Germline loops: CDR1 SGHTA, CDR2 FQGTGA. CDR3 in amino acids: CASSERGGTDTQYF. The CDR3 region has the DNA TGTGCCAGTTCTGAGCGGGGTGGCACAGATACGCAGTATTTT. The full variable domain, completed using reference TRBV7-3 and TRBJ2-3, is GAGVSQTPSNKVTEKGKYVELRCDPISGHTALYWYRQSLGQGPEFLIYFQGTGAADDSGLPNDRFFAVRPEGSVSTLKIQRTERGDSAVYLCASSERGGTDTQYFGPGTRLTVL.

V and J are TRBV6-1 and TRBJ2-7; 8 bases map to TRBD1. After removal of 3 bases from V and 0 bases from J, the junction contained 4 bases not matched to a gene. Germline V gene data show CDR1 as MNHNS and CDR2 as SASEGT. The CDR3 consists of 15 residues. In DNA, the CDR3 is TGTGCCAGCAGTGAGGGACAGGATAGCTCCTACGAGCAGTACTTC. Encoded protein: CASSEGQDSSYEQYF.

A single count supports this clone. V usage is TRBV29-1 and J usage is TRBJ2-7; D call uncertain. Germline V gives CDR1 SQVTM, CDR2 ANQGSEA. The V end was cut by 4 bases, the J end by 4 bases, with 5 bases between. This CDR3 has 10 residues. Here the CDR3 DNA reads TGCAGCGTTGTCGTATACGAGCAGTACTTC. It specifies CSVVVYEQYF.

This rearrangement joins TRBV2 to TRBJ1-3; 7 bases are a match to TRBD1. The CDR3 extends over 16 amino acids. The germline CDR1 and CDR2 sequences are SNHLY and FYNNEI. V lost 6 bases and J lost 0; bases outside the gene matches: 8. CDR3 region: CASRTEGAASGNTIYF. For the CDR3, the DNA is TGTGCCAGCAGGACGGAGGGGGCCGCCTCTGGAAACACCATATATTTT.

The chain links TRBV19 to TRBJ1-6; 9 positions agree with TRBD1. The CDR3 has 17 residues. Trimming removed 3 bases from V and 6 bases from J; junction bases left unmatched: 9. CDR1 is LNHDA and CDR2 is SQIVND in the germline V gene (reference sequence). CDR3: CASSIGTGSLINSPLHF. The CDR3 region has the DNA TGTGCCAGTAGTATCGGGACAGGGAGTTTGATTAATTCACCCCTCCACTTT.

The chain recombines TRBV4-3 with TRBJ2-3, with TRBD1 matching 9 bases. The CDR3 spans 15 residues. Germline CDR1 is LGHNA and CDR2 is YSLEER. Unmatched junction bases numbered 7, after V lost 5 bases and J lost 4 bases. Written as DNA, the CDR3 is TGCGCCAGCAGCTGGGGACAGGGTTCCTCAGATACGCAGTATTTT. It translates to CASSWGQGSSDTQYF.

The chain uses TRBV4-2 and TRBJ1-2, with 8 bases matching TRBD1. V shed 4 bases and J 4 bases; nucleotides not matched to a gene: 2. Germline loops: CDR1 LGHNA, CDR2 YNFKEQ. The CDR3 runs to 13 residues. CDR3 sequence (DNA): TGTGCCAGCAGCCTGGGGACAGGCTATGGCTACACCTTC. The encoded protein is CASSLGTGYGYTF.

The chain recombines TRBV11-2 with TRBJ2-1; possibly TRBD2 for D (5 bases). Trimming took 3 bases from V and 7 from J, leaving 16 bases between them. The CDR3 is 15 residues long. Per germline, CDR1 SGHAT and CDR2 FQNNGV. CDR3 bases: TGTGCCAGCAGCTTGCAAACTAGTAGGGTGAATGAGCAGTTCTTC. It yields the protein CASSLQTSRVNEQFF.

The chain has TRBV25-1 and TRBJ2-5, with 8 nucleotides matching TRBD1. In germline, CDR1 is MGHDK, CDR2 SYGVNS. The CDR3 is made up of 15 amino acids. V gave up 1 base and J gave up 4 bases; unmatched junction bases: 5. The CDR3 region is CASSESGQGRETQYF. The CDR3, as DNA: TGTGCCAGCAGTGAATCTGGACAGGGAAGAGAGACCCAGTACTTC.